This TCR beta chain was profiled in a study of regulatory T cells in long-lasting Graves disease. This sample's time point: newly diagnosed GD, antithyroid drugs for less than 3 months. The authors made the TCR library using RNA they extracted from PBMCs. Arm-PCR of CDR3 regions and iRepertoire HTBI primers were the basis on which TCR beta libraries were built. TCRdb analysed the multiplex PCR reads with MiXCR anew, one entry per CDR3 protein. The table includes roughly 380,000 distinct CDR3 sequences, over 15% detected once. This clonotype was seen at least ten times. This sample was shared with a second study, whose subject was T cells in Graves' hyperthyroidism and ophthalmopathy.

The receptor was derived from a man in his forties or fifties with Graves disease. The sample was peripheral blood mononuclear cells (PBMCs), taken at new diagnosis, from a patient treated with antithyroid drugs.

The DNA of the CDR3 is TGTGCCAGCAGTTTACCAGGGAACAAACTGTTTTTT. It specifies CASSLPGNKLFF. This sequence joins TRBV28 and TRBJ1-4; possible D gene TRBD1, 5 bases. V lost 2 bases, J lost 11 bases, and 9 bases lay in between. CDR1 and CDR2 from the germline V gene are MDHEN and SYDVKM. The CDR3 length is 12 residues.